These 12 T cell receptor beta chains share one sample of origin, sequenced in a study of OX40 agonist ivuxolimab in advanced cancers. Generated by immunoSEQ multiplex PCR, the TCRdb table keeps only in-frame clones and is missing some. The sample shows around 40,000 clones, approximately 80% of them seen only once. The material was CD4+ or CD8+ T cells sorted from blood, obtained in a trial of the OX40 agonist ivuxolimab. These receptors came from an adult with an advanced solid tumor such as melanoma, head and neck, liver or kidney cancer.

The rearrangement joins TRBV5-1 to TRBJ1-4, with 9 bases aligning to TRBD1. The CDR3 has 15 amino acids. With V trimmed by 0 bases and J by 5 bases, 2 bases remained unmatched. Germline values: CDR1 SGHRS, CDR2 YFSETQ. The CDR3 region is CASSLGGTGNEKLFF. The CDR3 DNA reads as TGCGCCAGCAGCTTGGGTGGGACAGGGAATGAAAAACTGTTTTTT. Complete variable domain (other parts from reference TRBV5-1 and TRBJ1-4): KAGVTQTPRYLIKTRGQQVTLSCSPISGHRSVSWYQQTPGQGLQFLFEYFSETQRNKGNFPGRFSGRQFSNSRSEMNVSTLELGDSALYLCASSLGGTGNEKLFFGSGTQLSVL.

The chain couples TRBV27 to TRBJ2-1; no reliable D call. Germline V gene sequence: CDR1 MNHEY, CDR2 SMNVEV (reference sequence). This CDR3 has 11 amino acids. V was trimmed by 1 base and J by 7 bases, leaving 2 bases between them. In DNA, the CDR3 is TGTGCCAGCAGTTTATTAAATGAGCAGTTCTTC. It yields the protein CASSLLNEQFF.

This clone is a singleton in its sample. V is TRBV14 and J is TRBJ2-1; TRBD2 aligns across 7 bases. V lost 3 bases, J lost 4 bases, and 9 bases stayed unmatched. Germline CDR1 reads SGHDN; CDR2 reads FVKESK. The length of the CDR3 is 16 residues. CDR3 amino acids: CASSHPPGTTYNEQFF. For the CDR3, the DNA is TGTGCCAGCAGCCACCCACCAGGGACTACTTACAATGAGCAGTTCTTC.

This sequence joins TRBV7-2 and TRBJ2-5; D is possibly TRBD1 or TRBD2 (7 bases each). Germline lookup yields CDR1 SGHTA and CDR2 FQGNSA. The CDR3 sequence is 16 residues long. The V and J ends lost 7 bases and 6 bases respectively, with 24 bases between them. The CDR3 region is CASTTPGGGPLKTQYF. The CDR3 nucleotides are TGTGCCAGCACTACCCCAGGGGGAGGGCCGTTGAAGACCCAGTACTTC.

The rearrangement joins TRBV19 to TRBJ1-2; 8 bases agree with TRBD1. CDR3 length: 16 residues. Germline trimming cut 4 bases from V and 5 bases from J; bases unmatched to any gene: 12. Germline loops: CDR1 LNHDA, CDR2 SQIVND (reference sequence). CDR3 nucleotides: TGTGCCAGTAGTAATCCAAGAGGGACAGGACATTATGGCTACACCTTC. Its protein is CASSNPRGTGHYGYTF.

This clone was seen a few times. The rearrangement uses TRBV14 and TRBJ1-1, with a tentative D call TRBD1 (6 bases). V dropped 4 bases and J dropped 5 bases, with 11 bases sitting between them. Germline values: CDR1 SGHDN, CDR2 FVKESK. The CDR3 runs to 13 residues. The CDR3 region has the DNA TGTGCCAGCAGCCTACAGGGAAATACTGAAGCTTTCTTT. This gives the protein CASSLQGNTEAFF.

This chain joins TRBV25-1 and TRBJ1-5; D perhaps matches TRBD1 (6 bases). This CDR3 has 15 residues. CDR1 is MGHDK and CDR2 is SYGVNS in the germline V gene. Trimming took 3 bases from V and 4 from J, leaving 13 bases between them. In DNA form, the CDR3 reads TGTGCCAGCAGTGATGGACACAGGGATAATCAGCCCCAGCATTTT. Its protein product is CASSDGHRDNQPQHF.

The J gene is TRBJ2-1, the V gene TRBV5-1; no reliable D call. The CDR3 has 16 residues. Germline V gene data show CDR1 as SGHRS and CDR2 as YFSETQ. V lost 0 bases to trimming and J lost 0 bases, with 10 bases between them. CDR3 bases: TGCGCCAGCAGCTTGGAACCTTCGAGCTCCTACAATGAGCAGTTCTTC. Its protein product is CASSLEPSSSYNEQFF.

This clone was observed once. V is TRBV6-1 and J is TRBJ2-3; D might be TRBD2 (6 bases). Germline lookup yields CDR1 MNHNS and CDR2 SASEGT. The CDR3 length is 18 residues. Trimming removed 1 base from V and 0 bases from J, with 17 bases in between. The CDR3 sequence: CASSEVFLAGPSTDTQYF. The CDR3 DNA follows: TGTGCCAGCAGTGAAGTTTTTTTGGCGGGACCTAGCACAGATACGCAGTATTTT.

The chain links TRBV2 to TRBJ2-5; D gene unclear. The CDR3 spans 12 residues. Germline V gives CDR1 SNHLY, CDR2 FYNNEI. V shed 7 bases and J shed 11 bases, with 17 bases lying between them. Written as DNA, the CDR3 is TGTGCCAGCACCCCCACGAGAACTCCACAGTACTTC. Translation gives CASTPTRTPQYF.

In its sample, this clone was seen a few times. The chain couples TRBV5-5 to TRBJ2-5, with 13 bases matching TRBD2. CDR1 is SGHKS and CDR2 is YYEKEE in the germline V gene (reference sequence). J was trimmed by 5 bases and V by 3 bases; bases with no gene match: 16. The CDR3 extends over 19 amino acids. As DNA, the CDR3 is TGTGCCAGCAGCTCGATTCGCGGACTAGCGGGAGACATTGGGGAGACCCAGTACTTC. Translation gives CASSSIRGLAGDIGETQYF.

This chain links TRBV7-2 with TRBJ1-1; no definite D call. Germline CDR1 is SGHTA and CDR2 is FQGNSA. CDR3 length: 16 amino acids. Trimming took 2 bases from V and 1 from J, leaving 14 bases between them. The CDR3 spells CASSLHQTLRNTEAFF. The CDR3 coding sequence is TGTGCCAGCAGCTTACACCAGACACTCAGGAACACTGAAGCTTTCTTT.